This is a list of T cell receptor beta chains from one sample in a study of Ad26.COV2.S vaccination and SARS-CoV-2 variants. The data were produced by immunoSEQ multiplex PCR, yet TCRdb's version contains in-frame clones alone and is incomplete. Among 380,000 or so clones listed, around four fifths were seen once. The sequenced sample was peripheral blood, obtained in a trial of Ad26.COV2.S vaccine versus placebo. Every receptor here comes from a person aged 18-60 years who received the Ad26.COV2.S COVID-19 vaccine or a placebo. The CDR3 runs from the conserved cysteine through the conserved F or W. The order of the fields is D gene, J gene, clone size, V gene, CDR3 DNA, CDR3 protein. The D gene is left open where the match is weak. The size field is filled for only some rows; it gives once, few, many or a size class.

D: TRBD1
J: TRBJ1-6
size: NA
V: TRBV18
DNA: TGTGCCAGCTCACCAGGATTACCGGGACAGGGGGCCGGTGCCCACTTT
CDR3: CASSPGLPGQGAGAHF

D: TRBD2
J: TRBJ2-1
size: NA
V: TRBV7-7
DNA: TGTGCCAGCAGCCCAACCGGGACTAGCGGACAGTTCTTC
CDR3: CASSPTGTSGQFF

D: NA
J: TRBJ2-2
size: NA
V: TRBV6-5
DNA: TGTGCCACCCAGAGGGTTACCGGGGAGCTGTTTTTT
CDR3: CATQRVTGELFF

D: TRBD2
J: TRBJ2-7
size: medium-sized
V: TRBV6-5
DNA: TGTGCCAGCAGTCCTACTAGCGGGAGCTCCTACGAGCAGTACTTC
CDR3: CASSPTSGSSYEQYF

D: NA
J: TRBJ1-2
size: few
V: TRBV5-1
DNA: TGCGCCAGCAGCGAGGGGGCTAACTATGGCTACACCTTC
CDR3: CASSEGANYGYTF

D: TRBD1
J: TRBJ1-2
size: NA
V: TRBV24-1
DNA: TGTGCCACCAGGGACAGGGGCCGCACCGGGGGCTACACCTTC
CDR3: CATRDRGRTGGYTF

D: NA
J: TRBJ1-1
size: once
V: TRBV3-1/TRBV3-2
DNA: TGTGCCAGCAGCCATAGGGAGAACACTGAAGCTTTCTTT
CDR3: CASSHRENTEAFF

D: NA
J: TRBJ2-2
size: NA
V: TRBV7-2
DNA: TGTGCCAGCAGCTCGAAATACACTAGCTTAAACACCGGGGAGCTGTTTTTT
CDR3: CASSSKYTSLNTGELFF

D: NA
J: TRBJ1-1
size: NA
V: TRBV29-1
DNA: TGCAGCGTTGGGGGCCTCTTGAACACTGAAGCTTTCTTT
CDR3: CSVGGLLNTEAFF

D: NA
J: TRBJ2-6
size: NA
V: TRBV12-5
DNA: TGTGCTAGTGGTTTGGACCTCAGGGCTGGGGCCAACGTCCTGACTTTC
CDR3: CASGLDLRAGANVLTF

D: NA
J: TRBJ2-2
size: NA
V: TRBV7-6
DNA: TGTGCCAGCAGCGATCCCAATTATTTAGCCGGGGAGCTGTTTTTT
CDR3: CASSDPNYLAGELFF

D: NA
J: TRBJ2-5
size: NA
V: TRBV6-1
DNA: TGTGCCAGCAGTGAGATCGGGGGAAGGAAGACCCAGTACTTC
CDR3: CASSEIGGRKTQYF

D: NA
J: TRBJ2-6
size: NA
V: TRBV11-2
DNA: TGTGCCAGCAGCCTCCTCCGGGGTACTGGGGCCAACGTCCTGACTTTC
CDR3: CASSLLRGTGANVLTF

D: NA
J: TRBJ2-7
size: NA
V: TRBV7-2
DNA: TGTGCCAGCAGCCCCAGGCGGGGTTGGGGCGAGCAGTACTTC
CDR3: CASSPRRGWGEQYF

D: NA
J: TRBJ2-3
size: NA
V: TRBV9
DNA: TGTGCCAGCAGCGCGGAGGGGGCGAGAGGAGATACGCAGTATTTT
CDR3: CASSAEGARGDTQYF

D: NA
J: TRBJ1-2
size: NA
V: TRBV7-3
DNA: TGTGCCAGCAGCTTTAATGGCTACACCTTC
CDR3: CASSFNGYTF

D: NA
J: TRBJ1-1
size: NA
V: TRBV2
DNA: TGTGCCAGCAGTGAAGAGACGAACACTGAAGCTTTCTTT
CDR3: CASSEETNTEAFF

D: NA
J: TRBJ1-1
size: once
V: TRBV12-5
DNA: TGTGCTAGTGGTTTGGTGGGCACTGAAGCTTTCTTT
CDR3: CASGLVGTEAFF

D: TRBD2
J: TRBJ2-7
size: few
V: TRBV2
DNA: TGTGCCAGCAGTGGGGGGACTAGTGTTTCCTTC
CDR3: CASSGGTSVSF

D: NA
J: TRBJ1-6
size: NA
V: TRBV14
DNA: TGTGCCAGCAGCCAAGAGAGGCCAGCCGTCTATAATTCACCCCTCCACTTT
CDR3: CASSQERPAVYNSPLHF

D: NA
J: TRBJ2-4
size: NA
V: TRBV5-1
DNA: TGCGCCAGCAGCCACCGGGTTCCCGGAGCCCTAAACATTCAGTACTTC
CDR3: CASSHRVPGALNIQYF

D: TRBD1
J: TRBJ1-2
size: NA
V: TRBV9
DNA: TGTGCCAGCACCCGAGCAGGGGGTATTTTGGGCTACACCTTC
CDR3: CASTRAGGILGYTF

D: NA
J: TRBJ2-5
size: NA
V: TRBV13
DNA: TGTGCCAGCAACACCTGGGCCTCGAGAGGGACCCAGTACTTC
CDR3: CASNTWASRGTQYF

D: NA
J: TRBJ1-2
size: NA
V: TRBV6-6
DNA: TGTGCCAGCAGGACAGGTGATTACTATGGCTACACCTTC
CDR3: CASRTGDYYGYTF

D: NA
J: TRBJ1-3
size: NA
V: TRBV24-1
DNA: TGTGCCACCAGTGATCCCGGAGGCAGGGACGGAAACACCATATATTTT
CDR3: CATSDPGGRDGNTIYF

D: NA
J: TRBJ2-1
size: NA
V: TRBV5-4
DNA: TGTGCCAGCAGCTTGGGGGGGAATGAGCAGTTCTTC
CDR3: CASSLGGNEQFF

D: NA
J: TRBJ2-1
size: once
V: TRBV18
DNA: TGTGCCAGCTCACCATACCTTAGGGGGGATGAGCAGTTCTTC
CDR3: CASSPYLRGDEQFF

D: NA
J: TRBJ2-1
size: NA
V: TRBV4-1
DNA: TGCGCCAGCAGCCAAGCCGCCGATGAGCAGTTCTTC
CDR3: CASSQAADEQFF

D: NA
J: TRBJ2-4
size: NA
V: TRBV2
DNA: TGTGCCAGCAGTGCACAGGGAGGGTCTAAAAACATTCAGTACTTC
CDR3: CASSAQGGSKNIQYF

D: NA
J: TRBJ1-1
size: NA
V: TRBV21-1
DNA: TGTGCCAGCAGCAAAAGGAAGCAAGCTTTCTTT
CDR3: CASSKRKQAFF

D: NA
J: TRBJ2-6
size: once
V: TRBV11-2
DNA: TGTGCCAGCAGCTCCCCACGGGGCTCTGGGGCCAACGTCCTGACTTTC
CDR3: CASSSPRGSGANVLTF

D: NA
J: TRBJ2-1
size: NA
V: TRBV7-9
DNA: TGTGCCAGCAGTCCGGGGAGGGGGGCGGCTGAGCAGTTCTTC
CDR3: CASSPGRGAAEQFF

D: NA
J: TRBJ2-3
size: NA
V: TRBV5-4
DNA: TGTGCCAGCAGCTGGGGCCTTCGGGGCGATACGCAGTATTTT
CDR3: CASSWGLRGDTQYF

D: TRBD2
J: TRBJ2-7
size: NA
V: TRBV19
DNA: TGTGCCAGTAGTTGGGCTAGCGGACTCTACGAGCAGTACTTC
CDR3: CASSWASGLYEQYF

D: TRBD2
J: TRBJ2-1
size: NA
V: TRBV9
DNA: TGTGCCCCCGGGGGGGCCACCTACAATGAGCAGTTCTTC
CDR3: CAPGGATYNEQFF

D: NA
J: TRBJ1-4
size: NA
V: TRBV13
DNA: TGTGCCAGCAGACCCCCCAAGGGGGAGAGGGAAGAAAAACTGTTTTTT
CDR3: CASRPPKGEREEKLFF

D: TRBD1
J: TRBJ1-4
size: NA
V: TRBV2
DNA: TGTGCCAGCAACTCCGGGACAGGGATGGATCGGGAAAAACTGTTTTTT
CDR3: CASNSGTGMDREKLFF

D: NA
J: TRBJ2-5
size: once
V: TRBV30
DNA: TGTGCCCTTAGCGGTGCCCAAGAGACCCAGTACTTC
CDR3: CALSGAQETQYF

D: TRBD1
J: TRBJ1-2
size: NA
V: TRBV7-2
DNA: TGTGCCAGCAGCTCCCAGATGGGAGGGGGCGGCTACACCTTC
CDR3: CASSSQMGGGGYTF

D: NA
J: TRBJ1-4
size: NA
V: TRBV6-2/TRBV6-3
DNA: TGTGCCAGCAGTCCAAGCCAACGGACCTCCGGAGGGAAACTGTTTTTT
CDR3: CASSPSQRTSGGKLFF

D: NA
J: TRBJ2-2
size: few
V: TRBV2
DNA: TGTGCCAGCAGTGACAGGGCCTGGACCGGGGAGCTGTTTTTT
CDR3: CASSDRAWTGELFF

D: NA
J: TRBJ2-7
size: once
V: TRBV6-1
DNA: TGTGCCAGCAGTGAAGCGCGGGTTCTCTCCTACGAGCAGTACTTC
CDR3: CASSEARVLSYEQYF

D: NA
J: TRBJ2-1
size: NA
V: TRBV11-1
DNA: TGTGCCAGCAGCCCGGGCTCCTACAATGAGCAGTTCTTC
CDR3: CASSPGSYNEQFF

D: TRBD1
J: TRBJ1-1
size: NA
V: TRBV2
DNA: TGTGCCAGCAGCGAACAACAGGGGCTGAACACTGAAGCTTTCTTT
CDR3: CASSEQQGLNTEAFF

D: NA
J: TRBJ2-2
size: few
V: TRBV2
DNA: TGTGCCAGTACCCAGTCCGGGGAGCTGTTTTTT
CDR3: CASTQSGELFF

D: NA
J: TRBJ1-2
size: NA
V: TRBV2
DNA: TGTGCCAGCAGTGAAGATTTGGTGCGGAATTATGGCTACACCTTC
CDR3: CASSEDLVRNYGYTF

D: NA
J: TRBJ1-1
size: NA
V: TRBV1
DNA: TGCACCAGCAGCCAAGATCTTTGCCAGGGGGCAGAGAACACTGAAGCTTTCTTT
CDR3: CTSSQDLCQGAENTEAFF

D: NA
J: TRBJ1-2
size: NA
V: TRBV5-6
DNA: TGTGCCAGCAGCTTGGTTAGACGGCTAAACTATGGCTACACCTTC
CDR3: CASSLVRRLNYGYTF

D: NA
J: TRBJ1-2
size: few
V: TRBV2
DNA: TGTGCCAGCAGTGACCTCCTCTCCCTCTTC
CDR3: CASSDLLSLF

D: NA
J: TRBJ2-7
size: many
V: TRBV6-2/TRBV6-3
DNA: TGTGCCAGCAGTGGGGGCTACGAGCAGTACTTC
CDR3: CASSGGYEQYF

D: TRBD1
J: TRBJ1-4
size: NA
V: TRBV5-1
DNA: TGCGCCAGCAGCTTGGCCTACAGGGGGCCCAATGAAAAACTGTTTTTT
CDR3: CASSLAYRGPNEKLFF

D: NA
J: TRBJ1-2
size: NA
V: TRBV11-3
DNA: TGTGCCAGCAGCTTAGTTGGACACATCCTGGCCCTCTATGGCTACACCTTC
CDR3: CASSLVGHILALYGYTF

D: TRBD1
J: TRBJ1-6
size: NA
V: TRBV15
DNA: TGTGCCACCAGCAGAACTCGGACAGGGGATAATTCACCCCTCCACTTT
CDR3: CATSRTRTGDNSPLHF

D: TRBD2
J: TRBJ2-1
size: NA
V: TRBV5-1
DNA: TGCGCCAGCAGCACGGGACTAGACAATGAGCAGTTCTTC
CDR3: CASSTGLDNEQFF

D: TRBD1
J: TRBJ1-1
size: NA
V: TRBV7-9
DNA: TGTGCCAGCAGCCCCCCCGGGACAGCGGATCCAGCTTTCTTT
CDR3: CASSPPGTADPAFF